This TCR beta chain was identified during a study of cytomegalovirus exposure and HLA in healthy donors. The germline V gene encodes CDR1 SGHRS and CDR2 YFSETQ. The CDR3 runs 17 residues. The V gene end was trimmed by 3 bases and the J gene end by 2 bases; junction bases not matched to a gene: 9. Comments on this clone: Antigen: not known.

Study findings and constraints: In a later analysis, an Asian-associated ancestry cluster reportedly showed fewer N-insertions than the approximately 700-donor mean. In vitro assays verified that a few CMV-associated chains recognized CMV antigens specifically.

Primers for the PCR totalled 60 Vbeta and 13 Jbeta. The table came from immunoSEQ multiplex PCR; TCRdb's copy has only in-frame clones and leaves some out. This sample yields around 180,000 clones, of which roughly 74% are seen a single time; around 5.9% belongs to the top ten. This receptor was identified in a woman aged 25 to 39 in good health and CMV-seropositive. The chain has TRBV5-1 and TRBJ2-1, with TRBD2 matching over 9 bases. The sequencing input was PBMCs. CDR3: CASSSTMTSGTYNEQFF. The CDR3 nucleotides read TGCGCCAGCAGCTCGACTATGACTAGCGGTACCTACAATGAGCAGTTCTTC.